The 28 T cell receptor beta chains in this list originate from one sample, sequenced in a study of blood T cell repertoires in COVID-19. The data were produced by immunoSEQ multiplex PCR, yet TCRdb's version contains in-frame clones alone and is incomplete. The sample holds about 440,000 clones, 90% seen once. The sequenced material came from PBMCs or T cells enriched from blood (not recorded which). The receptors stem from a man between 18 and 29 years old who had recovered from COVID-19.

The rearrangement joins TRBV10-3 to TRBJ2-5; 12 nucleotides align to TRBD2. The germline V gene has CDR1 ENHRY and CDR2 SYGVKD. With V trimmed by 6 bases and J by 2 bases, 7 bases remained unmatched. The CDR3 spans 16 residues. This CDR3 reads CAIREGLAGGQETQYF. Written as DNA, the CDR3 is TGTGCCATCAGGGAAGGGCTAGCGGGAGGGCAAGAGACCCAGTACTTC.

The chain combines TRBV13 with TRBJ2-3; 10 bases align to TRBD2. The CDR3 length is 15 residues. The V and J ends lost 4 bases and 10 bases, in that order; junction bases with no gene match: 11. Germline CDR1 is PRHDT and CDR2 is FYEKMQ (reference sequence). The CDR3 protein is CASSSQRGGRQAQYF. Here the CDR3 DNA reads TGTGCCAGCAGCTCCCAGCGGGGGGGCCGCCAAGCGCAGTATTTT.

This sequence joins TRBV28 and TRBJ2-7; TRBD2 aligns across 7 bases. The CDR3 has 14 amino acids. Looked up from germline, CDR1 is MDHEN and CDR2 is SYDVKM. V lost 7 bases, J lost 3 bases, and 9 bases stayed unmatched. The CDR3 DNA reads TGTGCCAGCAAAGATCCTAGCGGTAACTACGAGCAGTACTTC. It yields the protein CASKDPSGNYEQYF.

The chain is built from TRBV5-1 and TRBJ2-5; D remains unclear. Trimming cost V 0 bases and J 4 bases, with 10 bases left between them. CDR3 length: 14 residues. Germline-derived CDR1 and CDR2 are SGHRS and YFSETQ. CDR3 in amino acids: CASSLGASSETQYF. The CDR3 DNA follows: TGCGCCAGCAGCTTGGGGGCCAGCTCAGAGACCCAGTACTTC.

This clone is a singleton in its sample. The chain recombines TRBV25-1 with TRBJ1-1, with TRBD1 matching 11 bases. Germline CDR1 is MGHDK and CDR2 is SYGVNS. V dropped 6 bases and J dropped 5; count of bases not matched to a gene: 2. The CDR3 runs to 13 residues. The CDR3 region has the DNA TGTGCCAGCAGGGGGACAGGGGGAACTGAAGCTTTCTTT. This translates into CASRGTGGTEAFF. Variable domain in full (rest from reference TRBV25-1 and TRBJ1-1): EADIYQTPRYLVIGTGKKITLECSQTMGHDKMYWYQQDPGMELHLIHYSYGVNSTEKGDLSSESTVSRIRTEHFPLTLESARPSHTSQYLCASRGTGGTEAFFGQGTRLTVV.

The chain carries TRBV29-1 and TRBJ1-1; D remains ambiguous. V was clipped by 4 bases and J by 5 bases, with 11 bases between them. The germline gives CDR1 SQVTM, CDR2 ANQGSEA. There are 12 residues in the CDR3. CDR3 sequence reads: CSVGVVGTEAFF. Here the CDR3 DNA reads TGCAGCGTTGGAGTGGTCGGGACTGAAGCTTTCTTT.

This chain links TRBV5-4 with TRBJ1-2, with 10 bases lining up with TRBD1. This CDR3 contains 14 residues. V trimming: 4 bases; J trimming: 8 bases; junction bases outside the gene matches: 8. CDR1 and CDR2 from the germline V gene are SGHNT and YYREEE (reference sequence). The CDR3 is CASSLQGQGSGYTF. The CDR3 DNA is TGTGCCAGCAGCCTACAGGGACAGGGGAGCGGCTACACCTTC.

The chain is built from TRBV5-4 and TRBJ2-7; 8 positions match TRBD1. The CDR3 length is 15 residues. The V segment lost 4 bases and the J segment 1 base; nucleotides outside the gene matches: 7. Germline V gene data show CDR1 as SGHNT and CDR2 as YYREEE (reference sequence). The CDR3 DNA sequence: TGTGCCAGCAGCACCGGACAGGGAATGTCCTACGAGCAGTACTTC. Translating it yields CASSTGQGMSYEQYF.

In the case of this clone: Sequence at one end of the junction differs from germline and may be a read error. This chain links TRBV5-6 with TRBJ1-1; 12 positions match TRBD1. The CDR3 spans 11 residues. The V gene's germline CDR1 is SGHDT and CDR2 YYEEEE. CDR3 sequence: CASSRGQGASW. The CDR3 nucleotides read TGTGCCAGCAGCCGGGGACAGGGGGCTTCCTGG.

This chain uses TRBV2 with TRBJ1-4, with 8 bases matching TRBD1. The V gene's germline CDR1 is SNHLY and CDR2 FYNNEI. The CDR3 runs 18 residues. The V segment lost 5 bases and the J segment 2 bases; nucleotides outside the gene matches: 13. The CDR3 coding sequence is TGTGCCAGCAGTTCTTATCCCCCAGGGGGCAGCACTAATGAAAAACTGTTTTTT. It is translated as CASSSYPPGGSTNEKLFF. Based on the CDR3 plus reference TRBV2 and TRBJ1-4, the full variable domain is EPEVTQTPSHQVTQMGQEVILRCVPISNHLYFYWYRQILGQKVEFLVSFYNNEISEKSEIFDDQFSVERPDGSNFTLKIRSTKLEDSAMYFCASSSYPPGGSTNEKLFFGSGTQLSVL.

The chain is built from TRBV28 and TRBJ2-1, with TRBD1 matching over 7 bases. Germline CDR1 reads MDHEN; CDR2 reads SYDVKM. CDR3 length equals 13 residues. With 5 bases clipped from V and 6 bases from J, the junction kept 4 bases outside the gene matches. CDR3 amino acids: CASSPAGGNEQFF. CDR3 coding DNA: TGTGCCAGCAGTCCAGCAGGGGGCAATGAGCAGTTCTTC.

Here the CDR3 DNA reads TGTGCCAGCAGCGTATCCCTTTTCACAGATACGCAGTATTTT. It translates to CASSVSLFTDTQYF. The chain recombines TRBV9 with TRBJ2-3; no clear D gene. The CDR3 totals 14 residues. V was cut by 1 base and J by 2 bases, with 8 bases left in between. Germline V gene lookup returns CDR1 SGDLS and CDR2 YYNGEE. Using reference TRBV9 and TRBJ2-3 for the parts outside the CDR3, the full variable domain is DSGVTQTPKHLITATGQRVTLRCSPRSGDLSVYWYQQSLDQGLQFLIQYYNGEERAKGNILERFSAQQFPDLHSELNLSSLELGDSALYFCASSVSLFTDTQYFGPGTRLTVL.

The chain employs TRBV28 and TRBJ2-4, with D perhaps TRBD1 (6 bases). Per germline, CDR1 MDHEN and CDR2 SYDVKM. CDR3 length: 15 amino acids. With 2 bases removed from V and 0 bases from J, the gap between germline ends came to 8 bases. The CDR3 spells CASSLIRGAKNIQYF. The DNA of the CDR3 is TGTGCCAGCAGTTTAATCAGGGGAGCCAAAAACATTCAGTACTTC.

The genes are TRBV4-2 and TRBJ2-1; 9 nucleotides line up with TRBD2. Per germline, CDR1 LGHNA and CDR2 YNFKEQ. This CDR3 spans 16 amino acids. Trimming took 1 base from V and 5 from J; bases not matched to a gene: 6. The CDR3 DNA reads TGTGCCAGCAGCCAAGTAAGGCTAGCGGGACACAATGAGCAGTTCTTC. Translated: CASSQVRLAGHNEQFF.

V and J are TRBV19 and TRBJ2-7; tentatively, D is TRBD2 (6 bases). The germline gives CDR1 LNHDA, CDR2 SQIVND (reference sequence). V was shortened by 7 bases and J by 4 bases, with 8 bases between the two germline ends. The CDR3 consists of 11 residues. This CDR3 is CASTAGYEQYF. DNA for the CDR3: TGTGCCAGTACGGCGGGATACGAGCAGTACTTC.

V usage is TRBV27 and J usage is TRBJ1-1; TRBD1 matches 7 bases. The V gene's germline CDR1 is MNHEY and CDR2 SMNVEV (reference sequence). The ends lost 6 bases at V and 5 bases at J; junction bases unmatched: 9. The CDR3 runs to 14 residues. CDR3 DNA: TGTGCCAGCAGCCGAGCAGGGGGAGGTACTGAAGCTTTCTTT. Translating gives CASSRAGGGTEAFF.

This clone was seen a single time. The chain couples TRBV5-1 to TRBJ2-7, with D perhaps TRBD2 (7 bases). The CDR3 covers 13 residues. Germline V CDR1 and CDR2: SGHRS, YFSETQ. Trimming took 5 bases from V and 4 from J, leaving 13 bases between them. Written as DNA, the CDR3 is TGCGCCAGCAGAGGGGGGGCTCGGTACGAGCAGTACTTC. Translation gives CASRGGARYEQYF.

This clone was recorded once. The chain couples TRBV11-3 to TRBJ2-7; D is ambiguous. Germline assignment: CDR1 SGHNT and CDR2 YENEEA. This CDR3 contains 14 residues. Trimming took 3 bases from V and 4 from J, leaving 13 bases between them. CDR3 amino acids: CASSLGGQTYEQYF. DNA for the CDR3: TGTGCCAGCAGCTTGGGTGGGCAAACTTACGAGCAGTACTTC.

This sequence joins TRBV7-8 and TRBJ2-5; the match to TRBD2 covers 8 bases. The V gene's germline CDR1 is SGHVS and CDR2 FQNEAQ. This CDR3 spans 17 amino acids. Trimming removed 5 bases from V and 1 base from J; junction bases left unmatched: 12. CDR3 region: CASSLTGRGAFQETQYF. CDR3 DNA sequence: TGTGCCAGCAGCCTAACGGGGCGGGGGGCCTTCCAAGAGACCCAGTACTTC.

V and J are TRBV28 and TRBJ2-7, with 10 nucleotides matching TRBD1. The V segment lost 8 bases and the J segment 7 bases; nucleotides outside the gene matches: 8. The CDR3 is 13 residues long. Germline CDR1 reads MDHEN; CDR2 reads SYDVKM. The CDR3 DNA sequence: TGTGCCAGCGATCTCCAGGGACAGGGGGAGCAGTACTTC. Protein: CASDLQGQGEQYF.

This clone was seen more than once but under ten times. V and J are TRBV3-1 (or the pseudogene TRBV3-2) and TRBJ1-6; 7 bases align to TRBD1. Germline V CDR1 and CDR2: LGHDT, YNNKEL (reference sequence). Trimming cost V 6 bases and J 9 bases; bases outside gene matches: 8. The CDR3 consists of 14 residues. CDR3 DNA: TGTGCCAGCAGATACAGACAGGGTGGTTCACCCCTCCACTTT. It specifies CASRYRQGGSPLHF.

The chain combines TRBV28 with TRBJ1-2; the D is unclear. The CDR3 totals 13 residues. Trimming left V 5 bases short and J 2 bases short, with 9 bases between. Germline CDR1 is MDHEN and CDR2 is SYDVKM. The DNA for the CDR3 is TGTGCCAGCAGTAACTACCCGAACTATGGCTACACCTTC. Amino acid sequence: CASSNYPNYGYTF.

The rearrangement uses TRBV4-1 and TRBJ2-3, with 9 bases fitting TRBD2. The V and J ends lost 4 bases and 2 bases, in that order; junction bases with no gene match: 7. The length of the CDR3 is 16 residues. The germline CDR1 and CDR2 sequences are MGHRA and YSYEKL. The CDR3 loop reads CASSPRAGGNTDTQYF. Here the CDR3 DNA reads TGCGCCAGCAGCCCCCGAGCGGGGGGAAACACAGATACGCAGTATTTT.

The CDR3 DNA is TGTGCCAGCAGTCCACGACGACAGGGGGGTTCCTACGAGCAGTACTTC. Protein product: CASSPRRQGGSYEQYF. The chain is built from TRBV28 and TRBJ2-7, with 9 bases aligning to TRBD1. V shed 5 bases, J shed 1 base, and the junction held 9 bases outside the gene matches. The V gene's germline CDR1 is MDHEN and CDR2 SYDVKM. This CDR3 comprises 16 residues.

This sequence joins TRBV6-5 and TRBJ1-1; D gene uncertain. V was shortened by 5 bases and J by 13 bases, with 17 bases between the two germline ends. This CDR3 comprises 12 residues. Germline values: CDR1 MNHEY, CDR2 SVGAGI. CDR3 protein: CASSPSGREVFF. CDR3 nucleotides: TGTGCCAGCAGTCCCTCAGGACGGGAGGTTTTCTTT.

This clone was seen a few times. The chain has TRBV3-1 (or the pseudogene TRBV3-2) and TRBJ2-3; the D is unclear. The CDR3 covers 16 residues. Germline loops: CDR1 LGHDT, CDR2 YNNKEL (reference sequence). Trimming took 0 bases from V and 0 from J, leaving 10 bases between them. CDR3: CASSQDRSISTDTQYF. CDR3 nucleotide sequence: TGTGCCAGCAGCCAAGATAGGAGCATAAGCACAGATACGCAGTATTTT.

CDR3 in DNA: TGCAGTGCTAGTCCCCCAGGGAAGTCCTACGAGCAGTACTTC. Translated, it gives CSASPPGKSYEQYF. The chain recombines TRBV20-1 with TRBJ2-7; D might be TRBD1 (5 bases). The CDR3 length is 14 residues. Per the germline V gene, CDR1 is DFQATT and CDR2 is SNEGSKA (reference sequence). V was trimmed by 3 bases and J by 1 base, leaving 13 bases between them.

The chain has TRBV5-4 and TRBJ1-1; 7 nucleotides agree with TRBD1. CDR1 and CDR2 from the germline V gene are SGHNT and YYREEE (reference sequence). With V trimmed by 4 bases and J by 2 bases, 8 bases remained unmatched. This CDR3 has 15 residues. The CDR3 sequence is CASSRQGIGNTEAFF. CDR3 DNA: TGTGCCAGCAGCAGACAGGGTATCGGAAACACTGAAGCTTTCTTT.